This T cell receptor (beta chain) was identified in a study of blood T cell repertoires in COVID-19. Study in general: Sites across the United States, Italy and Spain contributed samples from acute and convalescent COVID-19.

As handled by the study authors: It was from reference gene primer amplification that nucleated cell counts were estimated. Sequencing used immunoSEQ multiplex PCR; TCRdb keeps in-frame clones, though not all of them. That table supplies the V and J calls and clone size; D and trimming were determined from the DNA. The repertoire holds tens of thousands of clones, with about 90% as singletons. Germline V CDR1 and CDR2: SGHRS, YFSETQ. CDR3 length: 15 amino acids. V was pared by 2 bases and J by 2 bases, with 7 bases of the junction left unmatched. The chain joins TRBV5-1 to TRBJ2-7, with 7 bases identical to TRBD1. The sequenced sample was peripheral blood. This sequence originates from a human donor with acute or convalescent COVID-19. The donor label of this sample is uncertain. This CDR3 is CASSFGTATPYEQYF. CDR3 coding DNA: TGCGCCAGCAGCTTTGGGACAGCTACCCCCTACGAGCAGTACTTC. The full variable domain, rest sourced from reference TRBV5-1 and TRBJ2-7, is KAGVTQTPRYLIKTRGQQVTLSCSPISGHRSVSWYQQTPGQGLQFLFEYFSETQRNKGNFPGRFSGRQFSNSRSEMNVSTLELGDSALYLCASSFGTATPYEQYFGPGTRLTVT.